This TCR beta chain was retrieved from a study of T cell responses to AZD1222 COVID-19 vaccine. General study points: Two AZD1222 doses significantly raised spike-specific TCR breadth and depth over controls. CD4 TCRs associated with vaccination spanned spike, dominating at 160-218 and 743-854. There were mostly white British donors and more females than males, and clonal diversity was possibly underestimated.

V gave up 2 bases and J gave up 7 bases; unmatched junction bases: 7. The CDR3 is made up of 13 amino acids. Germline assignment: CDR1 GTSNPN and CDR2 SVGIG (reference sequence). TCRdb's copy holds only in-frame clones and misses some; the assay was immunoSEQ multiplex PCR. The top ten hold around 9.6% of the sample, which has about 92,000 clones, 80% to 90% seen once. Notes on this clone: The antigen is unknown.

V and J are TRBV30 and TRBJ1-2; 7 bases line up with TRBD1. The TCR originated in an adult in good health. The input for sequencing was peripheral blood, taken on day 0 of AZD1222 vaccination. CDR3 region: CAWSSDRESGYTF. CDR3 in DNA: TGTGCCTGGAGTTCTGACAGGGAGAGTGGCTACACCTTC. The variable domain in full, with the rest retrieved from reference TRBV30 and TRBJ1-2, is SQTIHQWPATLVQPVGSPLSLECTVEGTSNPNLYWYRQAAGRGLQLLFYSVGIGQISSEVPQNLSASRPQDRQFILSSKKLLLSDSGFYLCAWSSDRESGYTFGSGTRLTVV.